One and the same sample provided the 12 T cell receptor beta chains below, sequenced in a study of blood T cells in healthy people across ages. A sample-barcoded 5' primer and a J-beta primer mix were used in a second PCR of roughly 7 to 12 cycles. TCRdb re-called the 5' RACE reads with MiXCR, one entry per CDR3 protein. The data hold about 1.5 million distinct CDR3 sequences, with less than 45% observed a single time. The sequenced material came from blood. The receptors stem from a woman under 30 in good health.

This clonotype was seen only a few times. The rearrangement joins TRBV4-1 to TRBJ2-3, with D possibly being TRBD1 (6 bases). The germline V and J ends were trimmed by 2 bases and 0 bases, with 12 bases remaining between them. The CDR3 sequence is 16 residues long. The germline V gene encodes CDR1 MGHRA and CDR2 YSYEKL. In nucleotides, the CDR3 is TGCGCCAGCAGCCAATTACAGGGTCCGAGCACAGATACGCAGTATTTT. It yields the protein CASSQLQGPSTDTQYF.

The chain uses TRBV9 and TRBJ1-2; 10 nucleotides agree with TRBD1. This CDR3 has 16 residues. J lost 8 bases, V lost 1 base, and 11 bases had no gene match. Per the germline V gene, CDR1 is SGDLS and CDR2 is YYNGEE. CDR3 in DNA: TGTGCCAGCAGCGTACGATTGACAGGGGGCGCGGACGGCTACACCTTC. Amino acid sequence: CASSVRLTGGADGYTF.

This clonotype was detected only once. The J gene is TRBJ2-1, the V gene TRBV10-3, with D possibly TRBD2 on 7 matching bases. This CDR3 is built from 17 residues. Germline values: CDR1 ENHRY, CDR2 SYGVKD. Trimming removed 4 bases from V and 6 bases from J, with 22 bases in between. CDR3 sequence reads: CAISVTAGGLGFNEQFF. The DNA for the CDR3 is TGTGCCATCAGTGTGACCGCCGGGGGGCTAGGTTTCAATGAGCAGTTCTTC.

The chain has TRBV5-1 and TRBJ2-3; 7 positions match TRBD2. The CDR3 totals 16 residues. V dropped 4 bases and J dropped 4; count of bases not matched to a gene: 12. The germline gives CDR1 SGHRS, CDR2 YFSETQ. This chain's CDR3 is CASSLRVAGAADTQYF. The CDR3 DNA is TGCGCCAGCAGCCTGAGGGTGGCGGGAGCGGCAGATACGCAGTATTTT.

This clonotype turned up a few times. The CDR3 DNA reads as TGTGCCAGCAGTTTAGTGGGGACACATGGAGAGACCCAGTACTTC. It is translated as CASSLVGTHGETQYF. The V and J genes are TRBV12-3 or TRBV12-4 and TRBJ2-5, with a weak D call TRBD1 (6 bases). This CDR3 region has 15 residues. Trimming shortened V by 1 base and J by 4 bases, and 13 bases separated the two germline ends.

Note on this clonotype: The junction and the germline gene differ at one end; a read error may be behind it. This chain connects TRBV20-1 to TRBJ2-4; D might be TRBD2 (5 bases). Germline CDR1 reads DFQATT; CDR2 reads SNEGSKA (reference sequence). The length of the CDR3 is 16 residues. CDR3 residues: CGARDNGKTPWGEQYF. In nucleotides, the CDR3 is TGCGGTGCTAGAGATAACGGGAAGACTCCTTGGGGTGAGCAGTACTTC.

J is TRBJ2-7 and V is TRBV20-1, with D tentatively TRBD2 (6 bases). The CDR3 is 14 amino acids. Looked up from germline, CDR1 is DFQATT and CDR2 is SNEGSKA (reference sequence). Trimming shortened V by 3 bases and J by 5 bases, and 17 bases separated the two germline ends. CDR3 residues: CSARRRGLVNEQYF. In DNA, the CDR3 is TGCAGTGCTAGGCGGCGGGGCCTTGTCAACGAGCAGTACTTC.

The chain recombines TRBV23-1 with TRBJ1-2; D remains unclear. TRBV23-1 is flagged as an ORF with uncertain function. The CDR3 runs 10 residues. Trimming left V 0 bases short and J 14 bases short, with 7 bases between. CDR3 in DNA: TGCGCCAGCAGTCAATCCCCCCAAACCTTC. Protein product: CASSQSPQTF.

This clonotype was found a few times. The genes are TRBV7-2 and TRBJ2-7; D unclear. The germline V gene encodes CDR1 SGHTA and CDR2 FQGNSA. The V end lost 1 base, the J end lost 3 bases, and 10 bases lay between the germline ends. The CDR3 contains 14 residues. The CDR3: CASSLVAGYYEQYF. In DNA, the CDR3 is TGTGCCAGCAGCTTAGTGGCAGGCTACTACGAGCAGTACTTC.

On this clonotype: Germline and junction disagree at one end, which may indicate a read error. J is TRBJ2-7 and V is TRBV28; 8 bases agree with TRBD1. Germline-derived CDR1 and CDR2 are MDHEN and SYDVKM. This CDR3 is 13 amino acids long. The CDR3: CVSSRGQGYEQYF. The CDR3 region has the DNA TGTGTCAGCAGCCGCGGACAGGGCTACGAGCAGTACTTC.

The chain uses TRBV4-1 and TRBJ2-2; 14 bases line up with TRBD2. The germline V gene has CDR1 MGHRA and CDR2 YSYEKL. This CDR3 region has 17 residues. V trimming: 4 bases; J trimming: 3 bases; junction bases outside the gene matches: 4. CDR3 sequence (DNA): TGCGCCAGCAGCCCGGGACTAGCGGGGGACTACACCGGGGAGCTGTTTTTT. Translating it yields CASSPGLAGDYTGELFF.

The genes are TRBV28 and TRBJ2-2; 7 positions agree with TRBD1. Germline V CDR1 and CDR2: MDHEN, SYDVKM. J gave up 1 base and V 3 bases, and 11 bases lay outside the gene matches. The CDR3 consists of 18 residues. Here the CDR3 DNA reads TGTGCCAGCAGTTTCCTTCACTACAGGGGACGGAACACCGGGGAGCTGTTTTTT. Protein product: CASSFLHYRGRNTGELFF.